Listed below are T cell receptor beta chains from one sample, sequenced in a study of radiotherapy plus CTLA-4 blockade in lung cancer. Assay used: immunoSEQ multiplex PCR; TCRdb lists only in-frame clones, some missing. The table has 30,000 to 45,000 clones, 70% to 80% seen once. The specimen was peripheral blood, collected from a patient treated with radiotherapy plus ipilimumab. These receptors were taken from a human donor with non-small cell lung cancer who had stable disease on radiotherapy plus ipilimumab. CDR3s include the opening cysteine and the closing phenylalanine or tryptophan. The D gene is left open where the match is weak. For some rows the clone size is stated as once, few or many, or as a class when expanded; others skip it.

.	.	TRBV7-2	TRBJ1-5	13	CASSLKGEQPQHF	TGTGCCAGCAGCTTGAAAGGGGAACAGCCCCAGCATTTT
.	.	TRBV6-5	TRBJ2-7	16	CASSLGVGAGVDEQYF	TGTGCCAGCAGTTTGGGTGTGGGGGCGGGGGTTGACGAGCAGTACTTC
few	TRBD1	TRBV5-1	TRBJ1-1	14	CASSDSGGSDEAFF	TGCGCCAGCAGCGACTCAGGGGGCAGCGATGAAGCTTTCTTT
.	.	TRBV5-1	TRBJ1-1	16	CASSYDGLDSYTEAFF	TGCGCCAGCAGCTACGATGGGCTCGACAGTTACACTGAAGCTTTCTTT
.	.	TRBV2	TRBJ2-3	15	CASTSPGFYTDTQYF	TGTGCCAGCACGTCCCCAGGGTTTTACACAGATACGCAGTATTTT
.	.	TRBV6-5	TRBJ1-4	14	CASSYLDPDEKLFF	TGTGCCAGCAGTTACTTGGACCCGGATGAAAAACTGTTTTTT
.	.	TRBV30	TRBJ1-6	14	CAWSARRGSSPLHF	TGTGCCTGGAGCGCCAGGAGGGGATCTTCACCCCTCCACTTT
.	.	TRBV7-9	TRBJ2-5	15	CASSLVQITQETQYF	TGTGCCAGCAGCCTAGTCCAGATTACTCAAGAGACCCAGTACTTC
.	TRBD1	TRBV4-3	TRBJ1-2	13	CASSQQGARGYTF	TGCGCCAGCAGTCAGCAGGGGGCAAGGGGCTACACCTTC
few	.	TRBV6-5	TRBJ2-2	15	CASTVDSLNTGELFF	TGTGCCAGCACCGTAGACAGTTTGAACACCGGGGAGCTGTTTTTT
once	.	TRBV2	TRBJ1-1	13	CASSVGERTEAFF	TGTGCCAGCAGTGTGGGGGAAAGGACTGAAGCTTTCTTT
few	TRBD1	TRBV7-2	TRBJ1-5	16	CASSLRTGTGEQPQHF	TGTGCCAGCAGCCTAAGGACAGGGACGGGGGAACAGCCCCAGCATTTT
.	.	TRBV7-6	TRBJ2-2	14	CASSLAIDYGELFF	TGTGCCAGCAGCTTAGCGATCGATTACGGGGAGCTGTTTTTT
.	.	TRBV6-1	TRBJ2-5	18	CASSERTADSTFRETQYF	TGTGCCAGCAGTGAGAGAACCGCCGACAGTACGTTCCGTGAGACCCAGTACTTC
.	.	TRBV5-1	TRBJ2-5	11	CASSFGETQYF	TGCGCCAGCAGCTTCGGTGAGACCCAGTACTTC
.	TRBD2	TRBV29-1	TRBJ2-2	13	CSARGGGTGELFF	TGCAGCGCCCGGGGCGGGGGGACCGGGGAGCTGTTTTTT
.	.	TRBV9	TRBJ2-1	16	CASSVEMRVWDNEQFF	TGTGCCAGCAGCGTAGAGATGAGGGTTTGGGACAATGAGCAGTTCTTC
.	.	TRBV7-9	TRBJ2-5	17	CASSKKGGRLGQETQYF	TGTGCCAGCAGCAAAAAGGGAGGTAGGCTAGGCCAAGAGACCCAGTACTTC
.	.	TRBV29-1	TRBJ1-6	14	CSVLTGDINSPLHF	TGCAGCGTCCTGACAGGAGATATTAATTCACCCCTCCACTTT
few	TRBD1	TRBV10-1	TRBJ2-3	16	CASSESGRGQRDTQYF	TGCGCCAGCAGTGAGTCTGGCAGGGGGCAGAGAGATACGCAGTATTTT
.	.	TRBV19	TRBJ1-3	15	CASSIYQSSGNTIYF	TGTGCCAGTAGTATCTACCAATCCTCTGGAAACACCATATATTTT
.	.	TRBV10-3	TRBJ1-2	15	CAISAAGAANYGYTF	TGTGCCATCAGTGCAGCGGGGGCAGCTAACTATGGCTACACCTTC
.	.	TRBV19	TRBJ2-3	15	CASSIGERSRDTQYF	TGTGCCAGTAGTATAGGAGAACGAAGCAGAGATACGCAGTATTTT
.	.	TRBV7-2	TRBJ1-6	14	CASSLIPDKTPLHF	TGTGCCAGCAGCTTAATCCCAGACAAGACACCCCTCCACTTT
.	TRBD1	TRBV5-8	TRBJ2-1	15	CASSLGGQGSNEQFF	TGTGCCAGCAGCTTGGGGGGACAGGGGAGCAATGAGCAGTTCTTC
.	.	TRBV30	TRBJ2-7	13	CAWSPDNSYEQYF	TGTGCCTGGAGTCCGGACAACTCCTACGAGCAGTACTTC
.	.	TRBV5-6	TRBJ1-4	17	CASSPRPDGLFNEKLFF	TGTGCCAGCAGCCCTAGACCGGACGGTTTGTTTAATGAAAAACTGTTTTTT
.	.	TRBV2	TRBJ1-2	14	CASSPSWSPDGYTF	TGTGCCAGCAGTCCGAGTTGGTCGCCCGATGGCTACACCTTC
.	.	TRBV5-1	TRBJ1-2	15	CASSLVGRQGEGYTF	TGCGCCAGCAGCTTGGTCGGGCGGCAGGGAGAGGGCTACACCTTC
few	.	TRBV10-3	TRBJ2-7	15	CAISESGFSSYEQYF	TGTGCCATCAGTGAGTCAGGGTTTAGCTCCTACGAGCAGTACTTC
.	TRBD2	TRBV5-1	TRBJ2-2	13	CASSPSGTGELFF	TGCGCCAGCAGCCCTAGCGGGACCGGGGAGCTGTTTTTT
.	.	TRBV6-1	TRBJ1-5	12	CASTTGYQPQHF	TGTGCCAGCACTACCGGTTATCAGCCCCAGCATTTT
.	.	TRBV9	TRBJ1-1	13	CASSVEMYTEAFF	TGTGCCAGCAGCGTCGAGATGTACACTGAAGCTTTCTTT
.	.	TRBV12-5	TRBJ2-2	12	CASGLVQGFRFF	TGTGCTAGTGGTTTGGTACAGGGTTTCAGGTTTTTT
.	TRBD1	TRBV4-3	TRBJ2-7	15	CASSRWTGDSYEQYF	TGCGCCAGCAGCCGTTGGACAGGGGACTCCTACGAGCAGTACTTC
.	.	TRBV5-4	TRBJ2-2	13	CASSLWGTGELFF	TGTGCCAGCAGCTTGTGGGGAACCGGGGAGCTGTTTTTT
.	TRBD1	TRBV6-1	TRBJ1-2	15	CASSDDRVPNYGYTF	TGTGCCAGCAGTGATGACAGGGTTCCGAACTATGGCTACACCTTC